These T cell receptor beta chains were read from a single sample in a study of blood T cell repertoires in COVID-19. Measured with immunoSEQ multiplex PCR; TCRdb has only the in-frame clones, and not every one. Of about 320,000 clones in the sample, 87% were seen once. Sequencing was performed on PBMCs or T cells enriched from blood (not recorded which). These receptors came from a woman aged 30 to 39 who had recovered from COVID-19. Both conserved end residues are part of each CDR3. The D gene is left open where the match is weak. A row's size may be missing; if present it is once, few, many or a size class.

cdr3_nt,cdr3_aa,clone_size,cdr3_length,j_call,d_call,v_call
TGTGCCCGAAAGGGGGCTTCCTATAATTCACCCCTCCACTTT,CARKGASYNSPLHF,.,14,TRBJ1-6,TRBD1,TRBV30
TGTGCCAGCAGCTCCAGGGGTACGGATTCACCCCTCCACTTT,CASSSRGTDSPLHF,.,14,TRBJ1-6,.,TRBV7-8
TGCAGTGCTAGTTCTCTAGCTGGCACAGATACGCAGTATTTT,CSASSLAGTDTQYF,.,14,TRBJ2-3,.,TRBV20-1
TGTGCCAGCAGCTTAGCAGGGGGCACAGATACGCAGTATTTT,CASSLAGGTDTQYF,.,14,TRBJ2-3,.,TRBV7-3
TGTGCCAGCAGTTCGGGGTACAATCAGCCCCAGCATTTT,CASSSGYNQPQHF,.,13,TRBJ1-5,.,TRBV27
TGTGCCAGCAGTGATCGGCAGGCGGGGAACACTGAAGCTTTCTTT,CASSDRQAGNTEAFF,.,15,TRBJ1-1,.,TRBV6-1
TGTGCCAGTAGTTCCCCGGACTTCGCCCATGAGCAGTTCTTC,CASSSPDFAHEQFF,.,14,TRBJ2-1,.,TRBV19
TGCGCCAGCAGGGACAGATCTGATTGGGGCTACACCTTC,CASRDRSDWGYTF,.,13,TRBJ1-2,.,TRBV10-2
TGTGCCAGCAGTTTGGGGCAGACCAAACTGTTTTTT,CASSLGQTKLFF,.,12,TRBJ1-4,.,TRBV12-3/TRBV12-4
TGTGCCAGCAGCCGGCGAACCAACCAACAGAACTATGGCTACACCTTC,CASSRRTNQQNYGYTF,.,16,TRBJ1-2,.,TRBV5-6
TGTGCCAGCAGCCAAGACAGGAACACTGAAGCTTTCTTT,CASSQDRNTEAFF,.,13,TRBJ1-1,.,TRBV3-1/TRBV3-2
TGTGCCAGCTCACCACTCCGGGAGGCGAACACTGAAGCTTTCTTT,CASSPLREANTEAFF,.,15,TRBJ1-1,.,TRBV18
TGCGCCAGCAGACGGGACTGGGGGGGCACAGATACGCAGTATTTT,CASRRDWGGTDTQYF,.,15,TRBJ2-3,.,TRBV5-1
TGTGCCAGCAGTTATCAAGTGGGGGCGGACACTGAAGCTTTCTTT,CASSYQVGADTEAFF,.,15,TRBJ1-1,.,TRBV6-2/TRBV6-3
TGTGCCAGCAGTGAAGGCGGGAAGCCCCAGCATTTT,CASSEGGKPQHF,.,12,TRBJ1-5,.,TRBV25-1
TGTGCCAGTAGTAGCTATCAGCGGGGCCCAGATACGCAGTATTTT,CASSSYQRGPDTQYF,once,15,TRBJ2-3,TRBD2,TRBV19
TGTGCCAGCAGCGTAAGGGGGGGAGTTAATGAAAAACTGTTTTTT,CASSVRGGVNEKLFF,once,15,TRBJ1-4,.,TRBV9
TGTGCCAGCAGTTGGACAGGGGGCATGAACACTGAAGCTTTCTTT,CASSWTGGMNTEAFF,once,15,TRBJ1-1,TRBD1,TRBV2
TGTGCCAGCAGCTTAACGGAGGGTTCTGAAGCTTTCTTT,CASSLTEGSEAFF,.,13,TRBJ1-1,.,TRBV7-3
TGTGCCAGTAGTCACCGGGACAGGGTGAATCAGCCCCAGCATTTT,CASSHRDRVNQPQHF,.,15,TRBJ1-5,TRBD1,TRBV19
TGCAGCGTTTCCGGGGGAAGGTTGGGGACAGATACGCAGTATTTT,CSVSGGRLGTDTQYF,.,15,TRBJ2-3,.,TRBV29-1
TGTGCCACCAGCAGAGATCAACCAATGCCTACAGGCGAGGTCCCTTTTTACGAGCAGTACTTC,CATSRDQPMPTGEVPFYEQYF,.,21,TRBJ2-7,.,TRBV15
TGTGCCAGCAGTTCGGGACAGGGTTCATCGGCTTTCTTT,CASSSGQGSSAFF,.,13,TRBJ1-1,TRBD1,TRBV12-3/TRBV12-4
TGTGCCAGCAGCTCTGGACAGACTGCTAACTATGGCTACACCTTC,CASSSGQTANYGYTF,few,15,TRBJ1-2,.,TRBV13
TGTGCCAGCAGAGCTGCGACAGGGGGTACTGGCTACACCTTC,CASRAATGGTGYTF,.,14,TRBJ1-2,TRBD1,TRBV3-1/TRBV3-2
TGTGCCAGCAGTGCCTCGACAGGGCTCTCCATGAACACTGAAGCTTTCTTT,CASSASTGLSMNTEAFF,.,17,TRBJ1-1,TRBD1,TRBV25-1
TGTGCCAGCAGTCGACTAGCGGGGTTATACAATGAGCAGTTCTTC,CASSRLAGLYNEQFF,.,15,TRBJ2-1,TRBD2,TRBV27
TGTGCCAGCAGCCCACTGGGGAGGAATCAGCCCCAGCATTTT,CASSPLGRNQPQHF,.,14,TRBJ1-5,.,TRBV5-6
TGTGCCAGCAGTGAGTCAGGGTCGTACACTGAAGCTTTCTTT,CASSESGSYTEAFF,.,14,TRBJ1-1,.,TRBV2
TGTGCCAGCAGCTTAGGACAGGGAACTAATGAAAAACTGTTTTTT,CASSLGQGTNEKLFF,.,15,TRBJ1-4,.,TRBV13
TGCGCCAGCAGCCCCCGGACAGCGAACACTGAAGCTTTCTTT,CASSPRTANTEAFF,.,14,TRBJ1-1,.,TRBV4-3
TGTGCCAGCAGCGTAGAAGGGACAGGGGGCACTGAAGCTTTCTTT,CASSVEGTGGTEAFF,.,15,TRBJ1-1,TRBD1,TRBV9
TGCAGCGTTGACCCGGGACGGGGGACTGAAGCTTTCTTT,CSVDPGRGTEAFF,.,13,TRBJ1-1,.,TRBV29-1
TGTGCCAGCTGGGACAGTAACAATGAGCAGTTCTTC,CASWDSNNEQFF,.,12,TRBJ2-1,TRBD1,TRBV18
TGTGCCAGCAGTCAACAGGGGAATAGCAATCAGCCCCAGCATTTT,CASSQQGNSNQPQHF,.,15,TRBJ1-5,TRBD1,TRBV2
TGTGCCAGCAGTGAAGCTGCGGGGGACAGGCCGTACTTC,CASSEAAGDRPYF,.,13,TRBJ2-7,.,TRBV6-1
TGTGCCAGCAGCTTCGAGGGGGGGAGTAATACTGAAGCTTTCTTT,CASSFEGGSNTEAFF,.,15,TRBJ1-1,.,TRBV11-2